This entry lists 18 T cell receptor beta chains sequenced from one sample in a study of T cell responses to AZD1222 COVID-19 vaccine. This table comes from immunoSEQ multiplex PCR, and its TCRdb copy is limited to in-frame clones, with some not included. The data hold about 190,000 clones, with approximately 87% observed a single time. The sample here was peripheral blood, taken on day 0 of MenACWY control vaccination. These receptors all stem from an adult in good health.

V gene TRBV28 combines with J gene TRBJ1-1, with D maybe TRBD1 (6 bases). V gave up 8 bases and J gave up 11 bases, with 18 bases separating them. CDR3 length: 12 residues. Germline CDR1 MDHEN, CDR2 SYDVKM. The CDR3 DNA is TGTGCCAGCTCCCGGGACATCTTCACTGCTTTCTTT. It yields the protein CASSRDIFTAFF.

V is TRBV11-2 and J is TRBJ2-5; D ambiguous. The CDR3 totals 16 residues. Germline CDR1 is SGHAT and CDR2 is FQNNGV. V was cut by 1 base and J by 7 bases, with 19 bases left in between. CDR3 nucleotide sequence: TGTGCCAGCAGCTTAGCCCCTCCGGACGGGTCGGGGACCCAGTACTTC. Encoded protein: CASSLAPPDGSGTQYF.

The chain carries TRBV2 and TRBJ1-4; D gene unclear. V lost 1 base and J lost 10, with 16 bases in between. The CDR3 is made up of 15 amino acids. Germline CDR1 and CDR2: SNHLY and FYNNEI. The CDR3 region is CASSEDSVPSGKLFF. In nucleotides, the CDR3 is TGTGCCAGCAGTGAAGATTCAGTCCCGTCGGGAAAACTGTTTTTT. Using reference TRBV2 and TRBJ1-4 for the parts outside the CDR3, the full variable domain is EPEVTQTPSHQVTQMGQEVILRCVPISNHLYFYWYRQILGQKVEFLVSFYNNEISEKSEIFDDQFSVERPDGSNFTLKIRSTKLEDSAMYFCASSEDSVPSGKLFFGSGTQLSVL.

This clone was found once. V is TRBV28 and J is TRBJ1-2, with 9 nucleotides matching TRBD1. CDR1 and CDR2 from the germline V gene are MDHEN and SYDVKM. The V and J ends lost 8 bases and 5 bases, in that order; junction bases with no gene match: 9. This CDR3 has 14 residues. The CDR3 protein is CASSRGQGSYGYTF. The CDR3 nucleotides are TGTGCCAGCTCTAGGGGACAGGGATCTTATGGCTACACCTTC.

The chain couples TRBV21-1 to TRBJ1-5. TRBV21-1 corresponds to a pseudogene. The CDR3 runs 18 residues. The CDR3 here is CASSRDITVGLFNQPQHF. The CDR3 nucleotides read TGTGCCAGCAGCAGAGACATCACGGTCGGGTTATTTAATCAGCCCCAGCATTTT.

The chain joins TRBV7-2 to TRBJ2-1; unclear D gene. The germline V gene has CDR1 SGHTA and CDR2 FQGNSA. The germline V and J ends were trimmed by 2 bases and 10 bases, with 9 bases remaining between them. The CDR3 runs to 12 residues. The DNA for the CDR3 is TGTGCCAGCAGCTTAAATGGTGTCGAGCAGTTCTTC. This sequence encodes CASSLNGVEQFF.

The chain couples TRBV9 to TRBJ2-5, with no clear D. Germline CDR1 and CDR2: SGDLS and YYNGEE. V lost 0 bases, J lost 5 bases, and 11 bases lay in between. The CDR3 is made up of 14 amino acids. The CDR3 reads CASSVGVGRETQYF. CDR3 sequence (DNA): TGTGCCAGCAGCGTAGGGGTAGGGCGGGAGACCCAGTACTTC.

V gene TRBV2 combines with J gene TRBJ2-4; D is perhaps TRBD1 or TRBD2 (5 bases each). Germline V gene lookup returns CDR1 SNHLY and CDR2 FYNNEI. CDR3 size: 14 residues. Trimming took off 6 bases at V and 6 bases at J, with 15 bases between the two ends. The CDR3 bases are TGTGCCAGCAGAAGTAGACAGCGGTTAAACATTCAGTACTTC. Amino acid sequence: CASRSRQRLNIQYF.

This clone was seen only once. The V and J genes are TRBV24-1 and TRBJ2-5, with no clear D. V gave up 4 bases and J gave up 1 base, with 9 bases separating them. Germline assignment: CDR1 KGHDR and CDR2 SFDVKD. This CDR3 comprises 14 residues. The CDR3 coding sequence is TGTGCCACCAGTGAACCCAGGCCCCAAGAGACCCAGTACTTC. Its translation: CATSEPRPQETQYF.

This clone was seen a handful of times. The chain joins TRBV30 to TRBJ1-2; D uncertain. The CDR3 totals 12 residues. Germline V CDR1 and CDR2: GTSNPN, SVGIG (reference sequence). V dropped 2 bases and J dropped 8 bases, with 12 bases sitting between them. Here the CDR3 reads CAWSLTLRGYTF. The CDR3 nucleotides are TGTGCCTGGAGTCTTACTCTGAGGGGCTACACCTTC.

The chain combines TRBV7-3 with TRBJ2-6, with TRBD1 matching 8 bases. The CDR3 length is 18 residues. Germline CDR1 and CDR2: SGHTA and FQGTGA. With 2 bases clipped from V and 3 bases from J, the junction kept 9 bases outside the gene matches. The CDR3 reads CASSLLGRGRGGANVLTF. In nucleotides, the CDR3 is TGTGCCAGCAGCTTACTTGGCAGGGGGCGCGGTGGGGCCAACGTCCTGACTTTC.

The chain uses TRBV7-9 and TRBJ1-2; the D is unclear. Germline-derived CDR1 and CDR2 are SEHNR and FQNEAQ (reference sequence). V was cut by 4 bases and J by 1 base, with 16 bases left in between. The CDR3 consists of 16 residues. The CDR3, as DNA: TGTGCCAGCAGCTCCTCGCCCTCGCAGTTTAACTATGGCTACACCTTC. Translation gives CASSSSPSQFNYGYTF.

The chain joins TRBV28 to TRBJ1-2; the match to TRBD1 covers 8 bases. J was trimmed by 8 bases and V by 7 bases; bases with no gene match: 9. This CDR3 is built from 13 residues. Germline values: CDR1 MDHEN, CDR2 SYDVKM. CDR3 coding DNA: TGTGCCAGCAAGAGACAGGGGTCCCGCGGCTACACCTTC. It translates to CASKRQGSRGYTF.

This rearrangement joins TRBV5-8 to TRBJ2-7; a possible D gene is TRBD2 (5 bases). In germline, CDR1 is SGHTS, CDR2 YDEGEE. The CDR3 runs to 15 residues. V gave up 4 bases and J gave up 8 bases, with 22 bases separating them. CDR3 DNA: TGTGCCAGCAGCGCGGAGGAGGCTTACTACTTCCAGCAGTACTTC. Residues: CASSAEEAYYFQQYF.

This chain joins TRBV29-1 and TRBJ2-7, with D perhaps matching TRBD1 (6 bases). The CDR3 extends over 11 amino acids. Germline lookup yields CDR1 SQVTM and CDR2 ANQGSEA. V was pared by 6 bases and J by 5 bases, with 11 bases between. The chain's CDR3 is CSVLDSHEQYF. CDR3 DNA sequence: TGCAGCGTCCTGGACAGTCACGAGCAGTACTTC.

J is TRBJ2-1 and V is TRBV5-4; 7 bases line up with TRBD2. Trimming cost V 4 bases and J 7 bases; bases outside gene matches: 11. CDR1 SGHNT and CDR2 YYREEE come from the germline V gene (reference sequence). This CDR3 has 15 amino acids. The CDR3 reads CASSPAGGRSNEQFF. CDR3 sequence (DNA): TGTGCCAGCAGCCCGGCCGGGGGGAGGTCGAATGAGCAGTTCTTC.

V gene TRBV5-5 combines with J gene TRBJ2-6; D gene ambiguous. The CDR3 contains 15 residues. The germline V gene has CDR1 SGHKS and CDR2 YYEKEE (reference sequence). The V and J ends lost 0 bases and 0 bases respectively, with 4 bases between them. The CDR3 bases are TGTGCCAGCAGCTTGGACGGCTCTGGGGCCAACGTCCTGACTTTC. This codes for CASSLDGSGANVLTF.

The genes are TRBV28 and TRBJ1-5, with no clear D. Germline loops: CDR1 MDHEN, CDR2 SYDVKM. The CDR3 covers 12 residues. V was cut by 2 bases and J by 7 bases, with 6 bases left in between. The CDR3: CASSLAPQPQHF. In DNA, the CDR3 is TGTGCCAGCAGTTTAGCACCCCAGCCCCAGCATTTT.